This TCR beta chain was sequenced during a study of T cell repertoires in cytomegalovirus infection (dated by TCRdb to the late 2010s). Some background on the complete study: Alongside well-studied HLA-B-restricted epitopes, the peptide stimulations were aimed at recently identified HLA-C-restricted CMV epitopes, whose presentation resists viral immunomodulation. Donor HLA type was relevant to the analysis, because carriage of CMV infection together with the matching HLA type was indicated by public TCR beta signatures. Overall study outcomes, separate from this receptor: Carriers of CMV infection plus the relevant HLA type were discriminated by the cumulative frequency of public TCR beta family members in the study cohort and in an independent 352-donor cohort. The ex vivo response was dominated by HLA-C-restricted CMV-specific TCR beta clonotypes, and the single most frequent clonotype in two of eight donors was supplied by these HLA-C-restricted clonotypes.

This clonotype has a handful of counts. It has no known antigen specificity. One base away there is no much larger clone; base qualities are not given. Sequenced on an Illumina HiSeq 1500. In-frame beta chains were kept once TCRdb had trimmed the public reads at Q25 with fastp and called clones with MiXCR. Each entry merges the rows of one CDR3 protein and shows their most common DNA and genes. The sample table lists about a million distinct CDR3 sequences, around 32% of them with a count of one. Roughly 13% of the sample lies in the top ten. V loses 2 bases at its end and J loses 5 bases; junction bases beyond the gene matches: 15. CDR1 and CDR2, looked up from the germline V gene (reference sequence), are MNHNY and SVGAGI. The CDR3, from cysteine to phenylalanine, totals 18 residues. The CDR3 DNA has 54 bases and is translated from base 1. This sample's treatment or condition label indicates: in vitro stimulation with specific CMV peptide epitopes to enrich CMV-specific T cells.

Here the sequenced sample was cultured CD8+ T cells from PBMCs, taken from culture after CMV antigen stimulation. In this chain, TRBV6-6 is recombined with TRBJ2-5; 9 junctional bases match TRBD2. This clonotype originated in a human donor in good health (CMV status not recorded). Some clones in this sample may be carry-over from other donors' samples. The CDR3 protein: CASSYPPASGDPRETQYF. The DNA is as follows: TGTGCCAGCAGTTACCCGCCAGCTAGCGGGGACCCCAGGGAGACCCAGTACTTC.